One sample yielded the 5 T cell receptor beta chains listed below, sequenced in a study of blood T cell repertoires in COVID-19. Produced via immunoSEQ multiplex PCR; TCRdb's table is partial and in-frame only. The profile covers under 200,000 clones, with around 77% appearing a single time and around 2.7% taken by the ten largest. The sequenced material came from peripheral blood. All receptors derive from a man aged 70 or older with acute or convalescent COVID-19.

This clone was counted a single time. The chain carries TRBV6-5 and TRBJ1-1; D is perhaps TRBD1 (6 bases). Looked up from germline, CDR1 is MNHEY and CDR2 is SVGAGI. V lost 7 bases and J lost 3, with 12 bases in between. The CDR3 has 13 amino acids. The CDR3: CASIVAGDTEAFF. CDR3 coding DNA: TGTGCCAGCATCGTGGCAGGGGACACTGAAGCTTTCTTT.

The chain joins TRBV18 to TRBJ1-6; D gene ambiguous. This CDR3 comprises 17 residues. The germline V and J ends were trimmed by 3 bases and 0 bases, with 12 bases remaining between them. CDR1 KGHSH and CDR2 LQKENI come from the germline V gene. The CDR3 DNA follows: TGTGCCAGCTCACCCTTGTCGCTGAGCTCCTATAATTCACCCCTCCACTTT. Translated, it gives CASSPLSLSSYNSPLHF.

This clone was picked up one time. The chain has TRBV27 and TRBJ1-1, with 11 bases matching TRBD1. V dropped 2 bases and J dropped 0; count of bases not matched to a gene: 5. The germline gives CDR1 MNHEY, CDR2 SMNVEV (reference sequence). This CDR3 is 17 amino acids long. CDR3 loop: CASSLARTGGLNTEAFF. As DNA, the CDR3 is TGTGCCAGCAGTTTAGCTCGGACAGGGGGCCTGAACACTGAAGCTTTCTTT.

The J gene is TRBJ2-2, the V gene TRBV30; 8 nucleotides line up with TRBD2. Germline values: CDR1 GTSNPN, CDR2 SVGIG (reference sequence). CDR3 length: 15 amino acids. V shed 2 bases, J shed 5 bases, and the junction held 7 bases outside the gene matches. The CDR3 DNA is TGTGCCTGGAGTTTGCGGGGGGCGGGTACCGGGGAGCTGTTTTTT. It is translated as CAWSLRGAGTGELFF.

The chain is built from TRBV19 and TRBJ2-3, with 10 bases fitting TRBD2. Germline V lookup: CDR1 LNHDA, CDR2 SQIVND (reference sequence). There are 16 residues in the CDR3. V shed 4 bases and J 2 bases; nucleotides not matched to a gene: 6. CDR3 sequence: CASSRRTSGFTDTQYF. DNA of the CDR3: TGTGCCAGTAGTAGGAGGACTAGCGGATTCACAGATACGCAGTATTTT.